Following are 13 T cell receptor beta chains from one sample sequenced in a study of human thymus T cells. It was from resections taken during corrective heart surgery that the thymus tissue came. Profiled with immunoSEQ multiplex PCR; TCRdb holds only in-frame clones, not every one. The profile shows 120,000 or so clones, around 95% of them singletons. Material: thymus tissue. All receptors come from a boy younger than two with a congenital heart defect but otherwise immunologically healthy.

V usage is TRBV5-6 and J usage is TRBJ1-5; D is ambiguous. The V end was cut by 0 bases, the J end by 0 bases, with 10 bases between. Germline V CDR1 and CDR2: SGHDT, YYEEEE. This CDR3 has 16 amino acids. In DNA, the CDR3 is TGTGCCAGCAGCTTGGGGTGGGGTGATAGCAATCAGCCCCAGCATTTT. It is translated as CASSLGWGDSNQPQHF.

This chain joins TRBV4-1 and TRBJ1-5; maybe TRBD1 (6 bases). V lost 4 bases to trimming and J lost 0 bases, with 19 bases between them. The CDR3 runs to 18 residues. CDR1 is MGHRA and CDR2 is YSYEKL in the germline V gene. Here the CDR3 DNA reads TGCGCCAGCAGCCCTTTCGGGGGGCGAGGGTGTAGCAATCAGCCCCAGCATTTT. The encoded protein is CASSPFGGRGCSNQPQHF.

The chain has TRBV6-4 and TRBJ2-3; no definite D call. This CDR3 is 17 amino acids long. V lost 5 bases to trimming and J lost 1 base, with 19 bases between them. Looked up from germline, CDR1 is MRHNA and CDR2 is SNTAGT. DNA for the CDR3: TGTGCCAGCAGTAATCCATTTACAGATCCTTGCACAGATACGCAGTATTTT. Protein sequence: CASSNPFTDPCTDTQYF.

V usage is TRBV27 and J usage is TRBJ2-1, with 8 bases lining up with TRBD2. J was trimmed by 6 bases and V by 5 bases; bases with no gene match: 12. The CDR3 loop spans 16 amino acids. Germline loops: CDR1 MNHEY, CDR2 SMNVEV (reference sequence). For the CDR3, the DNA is TGTGCCAGCAGTGCCCTCGGGAGGGGTCTGCCCAATGAGCAGTTCTTC. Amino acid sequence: CASSALGRGLPNEQFF.

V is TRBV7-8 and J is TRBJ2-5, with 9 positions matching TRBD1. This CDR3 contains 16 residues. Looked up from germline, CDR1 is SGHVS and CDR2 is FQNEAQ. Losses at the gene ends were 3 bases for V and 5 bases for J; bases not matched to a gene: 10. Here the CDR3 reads CASSFPGQGVLETQYF. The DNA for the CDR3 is TGTGCCAGCAGCTTTCCGGGACAGGGTGTTTTGGAGACCCAGTACTTC.

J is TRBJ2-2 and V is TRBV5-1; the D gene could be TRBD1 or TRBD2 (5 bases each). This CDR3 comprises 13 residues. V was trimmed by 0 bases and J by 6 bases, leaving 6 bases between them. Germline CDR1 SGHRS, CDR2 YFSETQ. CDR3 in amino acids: CASSLGGAGELFF. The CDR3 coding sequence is TGCGCCAGCAGCTTGGGAGGGGCCGGGGAGCTGTTTTTT. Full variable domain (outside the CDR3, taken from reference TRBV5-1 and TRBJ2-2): KAGVTQTPRYLIKTRGQQVTLSCSPISGHRSVSWYQQTPGQGLQFLFEYFSETQRNKGNFPGRFSGRQFSNSRSEMNVSTLELGDSALYLCASSLGGAGELFFGEGSRLTVL.

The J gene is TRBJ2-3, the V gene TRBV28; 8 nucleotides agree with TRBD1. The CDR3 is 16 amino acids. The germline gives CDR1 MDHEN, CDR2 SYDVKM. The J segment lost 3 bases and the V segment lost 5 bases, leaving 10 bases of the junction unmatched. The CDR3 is CASSPRTGKRTDTQYF. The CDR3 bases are TGTGCCAGCAGTCCCCGGACAGGGAAGAGGACAGATACGCAGTATTTT. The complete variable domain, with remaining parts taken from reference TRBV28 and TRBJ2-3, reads DVKVTQSSRYLVKRTGEKVFLECVQDMDHENMFWYRQDPGLGLRLIYFSYDVKMKEKGDIPEGYSVSREKKERFSLILESASTNQTSMYLCASSPRTGKRTDTQYFGPGTRLTVL.

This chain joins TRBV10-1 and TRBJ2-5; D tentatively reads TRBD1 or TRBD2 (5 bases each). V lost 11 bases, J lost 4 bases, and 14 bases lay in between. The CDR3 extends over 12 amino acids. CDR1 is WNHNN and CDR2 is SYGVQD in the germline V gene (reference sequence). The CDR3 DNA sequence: TGCGCCGGAAGAGGGGCGAGAGAGACCCAGTACTTC. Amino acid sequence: CAGRGARETQYF.

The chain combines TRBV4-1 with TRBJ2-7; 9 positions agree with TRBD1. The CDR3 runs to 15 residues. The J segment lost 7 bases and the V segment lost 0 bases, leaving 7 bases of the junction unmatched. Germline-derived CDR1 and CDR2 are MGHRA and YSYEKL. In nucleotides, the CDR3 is TGCGCCAGCAGCCAAGAACTACGGACAGGGGTAGAGCAGTACTTC. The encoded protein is CASSQELRTGVEQYF.

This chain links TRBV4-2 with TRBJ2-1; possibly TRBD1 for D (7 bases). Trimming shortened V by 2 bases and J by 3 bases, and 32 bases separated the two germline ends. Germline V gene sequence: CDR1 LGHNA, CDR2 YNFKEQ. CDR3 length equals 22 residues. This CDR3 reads CASSQIPRRVLTGEANYNEQFF. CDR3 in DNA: TGTGCCAGCAGCCAAATCCCCCGGAGGGTTTTAACAGGGGAGGCAAACTACAATGAGCAGTTCTTC.

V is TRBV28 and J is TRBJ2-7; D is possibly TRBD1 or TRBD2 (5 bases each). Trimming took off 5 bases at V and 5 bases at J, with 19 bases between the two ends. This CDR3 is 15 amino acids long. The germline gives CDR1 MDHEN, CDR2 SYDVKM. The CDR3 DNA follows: TGTGCCAGCAGTCCCCGGCCAGAGGGGATCGACGAGCAGTACTTC. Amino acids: CASSPRPEGIDEQYF.

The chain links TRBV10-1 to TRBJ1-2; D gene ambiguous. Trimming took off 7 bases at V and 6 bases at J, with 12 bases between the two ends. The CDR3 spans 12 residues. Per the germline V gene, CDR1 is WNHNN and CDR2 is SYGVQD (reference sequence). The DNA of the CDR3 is TGCGCCAGCACCAGAGGGTGGCATGGCTACACCTTC. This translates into CASTRGWHGYTF.

The CDR3 DNA follows: TGCGCCAGCAGGTGCATTTGGACTCAAGAGACCCAGTACTTC. The encoded protein is CASRCIWTQETQYF. V and J are TRBV5-1 and TRBJ2-5; maybe TRBD2 (5 bases). V was clipped by 5 bases and J by 2 bases, with 13 bases between them. The CDR3 is made up of 14 amino acids. Germline CDR1 SGHRS, CDR2 YFSETQ. Filled out from reference TRBV5-1 and TRBJ2-5, the complete variable domain reads KAGVTQTPRYLIKTRGQQVTLSCSPISGHRSVSWYQQTPGQGLQFLFEYFSETQRNKGNFPGRFSGRQFSNSRSEMNVSTLELGDSALYLCASRCIWTQETQYFGPGTRLLVL.